This T cell receptor (beta chain) was recovered during a study of cytomegalovirus exposure and HLA in healthy donors. For this clone: Its antigen is not identified.

The study ran its PCR with 60 Vbeta and 13 Jbeta primers. The repertoire was sequenced with immunoSEQ multiplex PCR; TCRdb's copy has only in-frame clones and lacks some. The table records about 150,000 clones, roughly 82% of them present only once. The CDR3 spans 17 residues. Germline V gives CDR1 SGHDN, CDR2 FVKESK. The J segment lost 6 bases and the V segment lost 2 bases, leaving 9 bases of the junction unmatched. Study-wide results and caveats: A later analysis reported that several of the most significant clusters appeared to be linked to common viral pathogens, among them Epstein-Barr virus. A later analysis linked a missense DCLRE1C variant to TCR beta V- and J-gene trimming.

This clonotype was sampled from a woman in her fifties or sixties in good health and CMV-seropositive. The J gene is TRBJ2-1, the V gene TRBV14; 11 bases line up with TRBD2. Input material: PBMCs. In DNA, the CDR3 is TGTGCCAGCAGCCAATCACCGGGACTAGCGGTCCTCAATGAGCAGTTCTTC. Its translation is CASSQSPGLAVLNEQFF.